These T cell receptor beta chains were read from a single sample in a study of early T cells in non-severe SARS-CoV-2 infection. TCRdb processed the 5' RACE reads anew with MiXCR; each CDR3 protein has one entry. The profile shows 30,000 to 45,000 distinct CDR3 sequences, 4.5% to 7% of them singletons. Sequenced material: whole blood, taken at baseline. These receptors originate from an adult who was a healthcare worker with PCR-confirmed SARS-CoV-2 infection or an uninfected control (not recorded which). Both conserved end residues are part of each CDR3. Fields, in order: V gene, clone size, D gene, CDR3 length, J gene, CDR3 protein, CDR3 DNA. The D gene is left open where the match is weak. Rows give clone size only sometimes, using once, few, many, or a class for an expanded clone.

v_gene: TRBV4-3; abundance: many; d_gene: -; len: 16; j_gene: TRBJ1-4; CDR3aa: CASSQGAAPGSEKLFF; CDR3nt: TGCGCCAGCAGCCAAGGGGCGGCTCCGGGGAGTGAAAAACTGTTTTTT
v_gene: TRBV4-2; abundance: -; d_gene: -; len: 14; j_gene: TRBJ1-2; CDR3aa: CASSQDRGLESYTF; CDR3nt: TGTGCCAGCAGCCAAGATCGGGGACTGGAGAGCTACACCTTC
v_gene: TRBV19; abundance: many; d_gene: TRBD2; len: 16; j_gene: TRBJ2-1; CDR3aa: CASSIASGSPLAEQFF; CDR3nt: TGTGCCAGTAGTATTGCTAGCGGGAGCCCCTTAGCAGAGCAGTTCTTC
v_gene: TRBV15; abundance: many; d_gene: -; len: 16; j_gene: TRBJ2-5; CDR3aa: CATSRDKELGSETQYF; CDR3nt: TGTGCCACCAGCAGAGATAAGGAACTAGGATCGGAGACCCAGTACTTC
v_gene: TRBV6-5; abundance: many; d_gene: -; len: 14; j_gene: TRBJ1-5; CDR3aa: CASSVVMGNQPQHF; CDR3nt: TGTGCCAGCAGTGTTGTGATGGGCAATCAGCCCCAGCATTTT
v_gene: TRBV9; abundance: -; d_gene: -; len: 11; j_gene: TRBJ2-5; CDR3aa: CASSVEETQYF; CDR3nt: TGTGCCAGCAGCGTCGAAGAGACCCAGTACTTC
v_gene: TRBV13; abundance: -; d_gene: TRBD1; len: 20; j_gene: TRBJ2-3; CDR3aa: CASSFRDRAHEGSSTDTQYF; CDR3nt: TGTGCCAGCAGCTTCCGGGACAGGGCGCATGAAGGATCTAGCACAGATACGCAGTATTTT
v_gene: TRBV11-2; abundance: many; d_gene: TRBD1; len: 15; j_gene: TRBJ1-2; CDR3aa: CASSSGQGVVSGYTF; CDR3nt: TGTGCCAGCAGCTCGGGACAGGGAGTAGTGAGTGGCTACACCTTC
v_gene: TRBV7-2; abundance: -; d_gene: -; len: 12; j_gene: TRBJ1-1; CDR3aa: CASRGQNTEAFF; CDR3nt: TGTGCCAGCAGAGGACAGAACACTGAAGCTTTCTTT
v_gene: TRBV21-1; abundance: many; d_gene: -; len: 15; j_gene: TRBJ1-2; CDR3aa: CASSSRPGAQYGYTF; CDR3nt: TGTGCCAGCAGCTCCCGGCCAGGGGCGCAGTACGGCTACACCTTC
v_gene: TRBV28; abundance: few; d_gene: -; len: 12; j_gene: TRBJ2-7; CDR3aa: CASTRGPYEQYF; CDR3nt: TGTGCCAGCACACGGGGACCCTACGAGCAGTACTTC
v_gene: TRBV6-5; abundance: -; d_gene: -; len: 14; j_gene: TRBJ1-5; CDR3aa: CASTPNGGNQPQHF; CDR3nt: TGTGCCAGCACTCCCAATGGGGGCAATCAGCCCCAGCATTTT
v_gene: TRBV20-1; abundance: many; d_gene: -; len: 18; j_gene: TRBJ1-6; CDR3aa: CSAREVGGLTEYNSPLHF; CDR3nt: TGCAGTGCTAGAGAAGTCGGGGGTTTGACCGAATATAATTCACCCCTCCACTTT
v_gene: TRBV6-2/TRBV6-3; abundance: -; d_gene: TRBD2; len: 17; j_gene: TRBJ2-3; CDR3aa: CASSYSINGRWPDTQYF; CDR3nt: TGTGCCAGCAGTTACTCGATAAACGGGAGGTGGCCAGATACGCAGTATTTT
v_gene: TRBV10-1; abundance: many; d_gene: TRBD1; len: 14; j_gene: TRBJ2-7; CDR3aa: CASRQGGALDEQYF; CDR3nt: TGCGCCAGCCGACAAGGGGGCGCCCTTGATGAGCAGTACTTC
v_gene: TRBV6-6; abundance: many; d_gene: -; len: 14; j_gene: TRBJ1-6; CDR3aa: CASSQDSGTSPLHF; CDR3nt: TGTGCCAGCAGCCAAGACTCGGGGACTTCACCCCTCCACTTT